The 25 T cell receptor beta chains below all came from one sample that was sequenced in a study of T cells expressing NK-cell markers. TCRdb reprocessed the 5' RACE reads and stores each CDR3 protein as one record, lacking DNA. Its table records some 140,000 distinct CDR3 sequences. The material sequenced was blood T cells: a sorted CD56 or NKG2C T cell subset, CD4+ or CD8+ T cells, or bulk PBMC T cells (not recorded which). The receptors here all came from a woman between 45 and 60 years old in good health.

The rearrangement uses TRBV14 and TRBJ2-1. From germline, CDR1 is SGHDN and CDR2 FVKESK. The CDR3 has 16 amino acids. The CDR3 spells CASSPKILAAYNEQFF.

The CDR3 region is CASSMTGVSTDTQYF. The V call is TRBV19, the J call TRBJ2-3; TCRdb gives TRBD1 as the D gene, but with no DNA this cannot be confirmed. This CDR3 has 15 residues. CDR1 is LNHDA and CDR2 is SQIVND in the germline V gene (reference sequence).

The chain has TRBV28 and TRBJ2-7; TCRdb returns TRBD2, unconfirmable since there is no DNA. CDR1 MDHEN and CDR2 SYDVKM come from the germline V gene. The CDR3 sequence is 14 residues long. Here the CDR3 reads CASSYLAGVYEQYF.

The CDR3: CASSDRQGPETQYF. The chain combines TRBV7-9 with TRBJ2-5; the D call from TCRdb, TRBD1, cannot be confirmed without DNA. CDR3 length: 14 residues. Per the germline V gene, CDR1 is SEHNR and CDR2 is FQNEAQ (reference sequence).

This chain joins TRBV19 and TRBJ2-5. CDR3 length: 13 amino acids. The germline gives CDR1 LNHDA, CDR2 SQIVND (reference sequence). The CDR3 protein is CASSRNYQETQYF.

This chain joins TRBV11-2 and TRBJ1-3; TCRdb picks TRBD1, but there is no DNA to check that call. Germline lookup yields CDR1 SGHAT and CDR2 FQNNGV. The CDR3 totals 16 residues. CDR3 residues: CASSSDRGTSGNTIYF.

This chain connects TRBV5-1 to TRBJ2-7; TCRdb's D call, TRBD1, is unchecked because there is no DNA. Germline V gives CDR1 SGHRS, CDR2 YFSETQ. This CDR3 contains 15 residues. The CDR3 sequence is CASSLTGPIDYEQYF.

The chain employs TRBV7-2 and TRBJ2-5; TCRdb returns TRBD2, unconfirmable since there is no DNA. The CDR3 sequence is 17 residues long. The germline CDR1 and CDR2 sequences are SGHTA and FQGNSA. This CDR3 reads CASSSSLEAATQETQYF.

The rearrangement uses TRBV12-5 and TRBJ1-1; TCRdb reports TRBD1, a call that lacks DNA to check it against. This CDR3 contains 14 residues. Germline-derived CDR1 and CDR2 are LGHNT and FRNRAP. CDR3 protein: CASGPGQGSTEAFF.

The chain couples TRBV24-1 to TRBJ2-3; checking the TCRdb D call of TRBD2 is not possible without DNA. Germline CDR1 and CDR2: KGHDR and SFDVKD. The CDR3 has 17 residues. The CDR3 spells CATSDPLGGGYTDTQYF.

The J gene is TRBJ2-1, the V gene TRBV4-1; TCRdb returns TRBD2, unconfirmable since there is no DNA. CDR3 length equals 11 residues. Germline V gene data show CDR1 as MGHRA and CDR2 as YSYEKL. CDR3 amino acids: CASSGSERQFF.

This chain links TRBV20-1 with TRBJ2-3; lacking DNA, the TRBD2 call made by TCRdb goes unchecked. Per germline, CDR1 DFQATT and CDR2 SNEGSKA (reference sequence). CDR3 size: 15 residues. The CDR3 region is CSARDLAGVPDTQYF.

The J gene is TRBJ2-7, the V gene TRBV3-1; with no DNA, the TCRdb D assignment of TRBD2 cannot be verified. The CDR3 runs to 14 residues. From germline, CDR1 is LGHDT and CDR2 YNNKEL (reference sequence). The CDR3 sequence is CASSQVGGGYEQYF.

The chain uses TRBV3-1 and TRBJ2-3; the TRBD2 assignment by TCRdb is unverifiable without DNA. Germline values: CDR1 LGHDT, CDR2 YNNKEL (reference sequence). The CDR3 extends over 16 amino acids. CDR3 in amino acids: CASSQAETSGTDTQYF.

The V call is TRBV27, the J call TRBJ2-3; with no DNA, the TCRdb D assignment of TRBD2 cannot be verified. Germline V gene sequence: CDR1 MNHEY, CDR2 SMNVEV (reference sequence). The CDR3 extends over 15 amino acids. The CDR3 region is CASSPAGDLTDTQYF.

The chain employs TRBV6-5 and TRBJ2-3; TCRdb's D call of TRBD1 is untestable without DNA. Germline-derived CDR1 and CDR2 are MNHEY and SVGAGI. The CDR3 sequence is 14 residues long. CDR3 in amino acids: CASSFGTRTDTQYF.

The chain combines TRBV27 with TRBJ2-1; TCRdb gives TRBD2 as the D gene, but with no DNA this cannot be confirmed. The CDR3 totals 14 residues. Germline CDR1 is MNHEY and CDR2 is SMNVEV (reference sequence). CDR3 residues: CASTVGGNYNEQFF.

This sequence joins TRBV24-1 and TRBJ2-2. From germline, CDR1 is KGHDR and CDR2 SFDVKD. The CDR3 is 13 residues long. CDR3 loop: CATSDPVTGELFF.

V and J are TRBV7-2 and TRBJ1-2. Germline V gene lookup returns CDR1 SGHTA and CDR2 FQGNSA. The CDR3 is 13 amino acids. The CDR3 reads CASSSDNNYGYTF.

The chain combines TRBV9 with TRBJ2-1; TCRdb reports TRBD1, a call that lacks DNA to check it against. The CDR3 is made up of 15 amino acids. The germline gives CDR1 SGDLS, CDR2 YYNGEE. The CDR3 region is CASSVGGGGGNEQFF.

J is TRBJ2-3 and V is TRBV27; checking the TCRdb D call of TRBD2 is not possible without DNA. The CDR3 loop spans 16 amino acids. Germline V gives CDR1 MNHEY, CDR2 SMNVEV (reference sequence). CDR3: CASSPISSGPRDTQYF.

The chain recombines TRBV27 with TRBJ2-1; TCRdb returns TRBD2, unconfirmable since there is no DNA. From germline, CDR1 is MNHEY and CDR2 SMNVEV (reference sequence). The CDR3 is made up of 14 amino acids. The CDR3 is CASSYLRLAAEQFF.

This rearrangement joins TRBV5-4 to TRBJ2-7; TCRdb outputs TRBD1, but without DNA this stays unchecked. The CDR3 extends over 15 amino acids. Germline loops: CDR1 SGHNT, CDR2 YYREEE (reference sequence). CDR3 protein: CASRLTGTGPYEQYF.

This rearrangement joins TRBV7-9 to TRBJ2-1; TCRdb's assignment of TRBD2 cannot be checked, as there is no DNA. The CDR3 covers 14 residues. CDR1 and CDR2 (germline): SEHNR, FQNEAQ (reference sequence). The CDR3 reads CASRSRGIDNEQFF.

V gene TRBV5-1 combines with J gene TRBJ2-3; TCRdb picks TRBD2, but there is no DNA to check that call. Per the germline V gene, CDR1 is SGHRS and CDR2 is YFSETQ. The CDR3 length is 17 residues. The CDR3 protein is CASSPLPTGPTTDTQYF.